This T cell receptor beta chain was identified in a study of cytomegalovirus exposure and HLA in healthy donors. It was with 60 Vbeta and 13 Jbeta primers that the PCR ran. Using immunoSEQ multiplex PCR, the repertoire was profiled, and TCRdb retains in-frame clones only, with some absent. This table has about 110,000 clones, nearly 80% appearing once. CDR1 is LGHNA, CDR2 YSLEER, per germline. Trimming cost V 0 bases and J 5 bases, with 13 bases left between them. The CDR3 covers 15 residues. The specimen was PBMCs. The rearrangement links TRBV4-3 to TRBJ2-5; weak D call: TRBD2 (5 bases). The receptor comes from a young woman in good health and CMV-seronegative. DNA for the CDR3: TGCGCCAGCAGCCAAGACCCCGTGAGGGCGGAGACCCAGTACTTC. Amino acid sequence: CASSQDPVRAETQYF.